These 28 T cell receptor beta chains came from one sample sequenced in a study of T cells in Graves' hyperthyroidism and ophthalmopathy. RNA transcripts gave rise to amplified TCR beta CDR3 regions. The TCR CDR3 first-round RT-PCR relied on the HTBI primer set. TCRdb called the multiplex PCR reads again in MiXCR, with one record for every CDR3 protein. The sample includes some 600,000 distinct CDR3 sequences, about 14% seen only once; the top ten take roughly 5.5%. Source material: blood. The receptor source for this set is a woman aged 25-40 years with Graves' hyperthyroidism that later progressed to Graves' ophthalmopathy.

This clonotype was counted a few times. The rearrangement joins TRBV20-1 to TRBJ2-1; TRBD2 aligns across 9 bases. The CDR3 runs 14 residues. CDR1 is DFQATT, CDR2 SNEGSKA, per germline (reference sequence). The J segment lost 6 bases and the V segment lost 3 bases, leaving 6 bases of the junction unmatched. The CDR3 loop reads CSASPGLARNEQFF. Here the CDR3 DNA reads TGCAGTGCTAGCCCGGGACTAGCCCGCAATGAGCAGTTCTTC.

This clonotype was counted between two and nine times. V gene TRBV20-1 combines with J gene TRBJ2-1; 9 positions agree with TRBD2. CDR3 length: 15 residues. Losses at the gene ends were 1 base for V and 7 bases for J; bases not matched to a gene: 8. Per the germline V gene, CDR1 is DFQATT and CDR2 is SNEGSKA (reference sequence). The CDR3 DNA follows: TGCAGTGCTAGAGCTCCGGGACTAGCATATAATGAGCAGTTCTTC. This translates into CSARAPGLAYNEQFF.

The CDR3 coding sequence is TGTGCCAGTAGTATAGTATACTCTGGGGCCAACGTCCTGACTTTC. This encodes CASSIVYSGANVLTF. The chain employs TRBV19 and TRBJ2-6, with D hard to call. V lost 1 base to trimming and J lost 0 bases, with 4 bases between them. The CDR3 runs 15 residues. Germline V gives CDR1 LNHDA, CDR2 SQIVND (reference sequence).

This rearrangement joins TRBV6-1 to TRBJ1-1; D gene unclear. The CDR3 sequence is 13 residues long. The germline CDR1 and CDR2 sequences are MNHNS and SASEGT. V dropped 6 bases and J dropped 1 base, with 9 bases sitting between them. CDR3 region: CASSRFGNTEAFF. CDR3 bases: TGTGCCAGCAGCCGTTTCGGGAACACTGAAGCTTTCTTT.

This clonotype was counted many times. The chain has TRBV6-2 or TRBV6-3 and TRBJ2-7, with no clear D. The V end lost 6 bases, the J end lost 0 bases, and 15 bases lay between the germline ends. CDR1 MNHEY and CDR2 SVGEGT come from the germline V gene. The length of the CDR3 is 15 residues. The CDR3 reads CASRFTELSSYEQYF. CDR3 in DNA: TGTGCCAGCAGATTCACTGAGCTGAGCTCCTACGAGCAGTACTTC.

Concerning this clonotype: A much more abundant neighbour one base away suggests this may be a read error. The gene calls are TRBV7-2 and TRBJ1-1; D gene uncertain. CDR1 and CDR2 from the germline V gene are SGHTA and FQGNSA. V was shortened by 5 bases and J by 0 bases, with 7 bases between the two germline ends. The length of the CDR3 is 13 residues. The CDR3 nucleotides read TGTGCCAGCAGCGAACACGTGAACACTGAAGCTTTCTTT. It translates to CASSEHVNTEAFF. The full variable domain, in which reference TRBV7-2 and TRBJ1-1 provide the parts outside the CDR3, is GAGVSQSPSNKVTEKGKDVELRCDPISGHTALYWYRQSLGQGLEFLIYFQGNSAPDKSGLPSDRFSAERTGGSVSTLTIQRTQQEDSAVYLCASSEHVNTEAFFGQGTRLTVV.

In this sample, this clonotype turned up many times. CDR3 region: CASSNRVAAHRGADTQYF. DNA of the CDR3: TGTGCCAGTAGTAACCGAGTGGCGGCGCACAGAGGGGCAGATACGCAGTATTTT. The chain is built from TRBV19 and TRBJ2-3; either TRBD1 or TRBD2 may fit D (5 bases each). The ends were cut back, 4 bases at V and 4 bases at J, with 24 bases in the middle. Germline V gene data show CDR1 as LNHDA and CDR2 as SQIVND (reference sequence). The CDR3 extends over 18 amino acids.

There are many counts of this clonotype. The chain employs TRBV7-9 and TRBJ2-5, with 9 bases fitting TRBD1. This CDR3 contains 14 residues. With V trimmed by 5 bases and J by 7 bases, 8 bases remained unmatched. Germline CDR1 and CDR2: SEHNR and FQNEAQ (reference sequence). CDR3 bases: TGTGCCAGCAGCAAAACAGGGGGCGCGGGGACCCAGTACTTC. This gives the protein CASSKTGGAGTQYF.

This clonotype was counted at least ten times. The gene calls are TRBV3-1 and TRBJ2-7; no firm D call. The CDR3 length is 11 residues. V lost 2 bases and J lost 6, with 5 bases in between. CDR1 and CDR2 (germline): LGHDT, YNNKEL (reference sequence). CDR3 sequence reads: CASSQSGEQYF. DNA for the CDR3: TGTGCCAGCAGCCAATCAGGCGAGCAGTACTTC.

This chain links TRBV20-1 with TRBJ1-2, with TRBD1 as a possible D gene (5 bases). CDR3 length: 16 residues. V was pared by 8 bases and J by 0 bases, with 22 bases between. CDR1 is DFQATT and CDR2 is SNEGSKA in the germline V gene (reference sequence). In nucleotides, the CDR3 is TGCAGTCCCTCCCCGGCAGGGTCGGGTGCTAACTATGGCTACACCTTC. Its protein product is CSPSPAGSGANYGYTF.

The gene calls are TRBV14 and TRBJ2-3; no reliable D call. The CDR3 runs 13 residues. V dropped 4 bases and J dropped 7 bases, with 12 bases sitting between them. CDR1 is SGHDN, CDR2 FVKESK, per germline. The CDR3 region has the DNA TGTGCCAGCAGCCCGGCTCTGGGATATACGCAGTATTTT. Translating gives CASSPALGYTQYF.

The rearrangement uses TRBV7-9 and TRBJ2-7; a possible D gene is TRBD1 (5 bases). Germline CDR1 and CDR2: SEHNR and FQNEAQ (reference sequence). The CDR3 is made up of 12 amino acids. The V end lost 2 bases, the J end lost 6 bases, and 8 bases lay between the germline ends. The CDR3 DNA follows: TGTGCCAGCAGCTTATTCAGGGCCGAGCAGTACTTC. Protein product: CASSLFRAEQYF. Supplemented by reference TRBV7-9 and TRBJ2-7, the full variable domain reads DTGVSQNPRHKITKRGQNVTFRCDPISEHNRLYWYRQTLGQGPEFLTYFQNEAQLEKSRLLSDRFSAERPKGSFSTLEIQRTEQGDSAMYLCASSLFRAEQYFGPGTRLTVT.

This clonotype showed up just a few times. V and J are TRBV28 and TRBJ2-5, with D uncertain. The V gene's germline CDR1 is MDHEN and CDR2 SYDVKM. This CDR3 region has 12 residues. The V gene lost 3 bases and the J gene lost 6 bases, with 8 bases spanning the gap. The CDR3 DNA reads TGTGCCAGCAGTTTGTCAAGTCAGACCCAGTACTTC. Amino acids: CASSLSSQTQYF.

This clonotype has a count of ten or more. This sequence joins TRBV12-3 or TRBV12-4 and TRBJ2-6; D gene ambiguous. V lost 5 bases and J 0 bases, leaving 8 bases between the germline ends. This CDR3 is built from 15 residues. The CDR3 sequence: CASSTSASGANVLTF. The CDR3 DNA sequence: TGTGCCAGCAGTACCTCTGCCTCTGGGGCCAACGTCCTGACTTTC.

This clonotype has more than one count but fewer than ten. The chain employs TRBV7-8 and TRBJ1-5; TRBD1 agrees at 9 bases. V lost 5 bases and J lost 5; bases outside the gene matches: 4. The CDR3 has 14 residues. The V gene's germline CDR1 is SGHVS and CDR2 FQNEAQ. The CDR3 loop is CASSTRTGDQPQHF. The CDR3 DNA sequence: TGTGCCAGCAGCACACGGACAGGGGATCAGCCCCAGCATTTT.

The J gene is TRBJ2-7, the V gene TRBV12-3 or TRBV12-4; 8 bases match TRBD1. The junction had 7 bases not matched to a gene; V was cut back by 4 bases and J by 8 bases. CDR3 length: 13 amino acids. The CDR3 nucleotides are TGTGCCAGCAGTTCGGACAGGGTTGGGAAGCAGTACTTC. Protein sequence: CASSSDRVGKQYF.

This sequence joins TRBV27 and TRBJ2-2, with 12 bases lining up with TRBD2. Per the germline V gene, CDR1 is MNHEY and CDR2 is SMNVEV (reference sequence). The CDR3 covers 15 residues. With V trimmed by 10 bases and J by 0 bases, 3 bases remained unmatched. CDR3 DNA sequence: TGTGCCACCGGACTAGCGGGAACGAACACCGGGGAGCTGTTTTTT. This gives the protein CATGLAGTNTGELFF.

This clonotype was detected only a few times. The chain carries TRBV29-1 and TRBJ2-5; possible D gene TRBD2, 6 bases. The CDR3 runs to 14 residues. V was pared by 2 bases and J by 5 bases, with 15 bases between. From germline, CDR1 is SQVTM and CDR2 ANQGSEA. Here the CDR3 DNA reads TGCAGCGTTGAATTGATACTGGAGGGCGAGACCCAGTACTTC. Its translation: CSVELILEGETQYF.

This clonotype has at least ten counts. V is TRBV7-2 and J is TRBJ2-3, with TRBD2 matching 10 bases. This CDR3 comprises 14 residues. CDR1 is SGHTA and CDR2 is FQGNSA in the germline V gene. After removal of 8 bases from V and 2 bases from J, the junction contained 4 bases not matched to a gene. The CDR3 bases are TGTGCCAGCGGACTAGCGGCAAACACAGATACGCAGTATTTT. It is translated as CASGLAANTDTQYF.

This chain links TRBV11-2 with TRBJ2-1; 7 positions match TRBD2. J was trimmed by 5 bases and V by 3 bases; bases with no gene match: 4. Looked up from germline, CDR1 is SGHAT and CDR2 is FQNNGV. The CDR3 has 14 residues. This chain's CDR3 is CASSFSGTNNEQFF. CDR3 sequence (DNA): TGTGCCAGCAGCTTCAGCGGGACCAACAATGAGCAGTTCTTC. The full variable domain, its missing parts supplied by reference TRBV11-2 and TRBJ2-1, is EAGVAQSPRYKIIEKRQSVAFWCNPISGHATLYWYQQILGQGPKLLIQFQNNGVVDDSQLPKDRFSAERLKGVDSTLKIQPAKLEDSAVYLCASSFSGTNNEQFFGPGTRLTVL.

The sample holds many counts of this clonotype. The chain is built from TRBV30 and TRBJ2-3; no clear D gene. V was cut by 3 bases and J by 8 bases, with 24 bases left in between. The germline CDR1 and CDR2 sequences are GTSNPN and SVGIG (reference sequence). The CDR3 runs 16 residues. This CDR3 is CAWSIRFTSLPATQYF. In DNA form, the CDR3 reads TGTGCCTGGAGCATAAGATTTACATCCCTACCAGCTACGCAGTATTTT.

This clonotype was observed a handful of times. The chain links TRBV6-1 to TRBJ1-5, with D possibly TRBD1 on 6 matching bases. Trimming left V 5 bases short and J 1 base short, with 21 bases between. CDR3 size: 18 residues. Germline V gene lookup returns CDR1 MNHNS and CDR2 SASEGT. The CDR3 nucleotides are TGTGCCAGCAGTCAGAAAACCCTCGAACAGGGAAGCAATCAGCCCCAGCATTTT. Protein: CASSQKTLEQGSNQPQHF.

The gene calls are TRBV3-1 and TRBJ2-5; D ambiguous. The CDR3 totals 13 residues. CDR1 and CDR2 from the germline V gene are LGHDT and YNNKEL (reference sequence). V was cut by 0 bases and J by 4 bases, with 6 bases left in between. CDR3 amino acids: CASSQEGVETQYF. The CDR3, as DNA: TGTGCCAGCAGCCAAGAAGGAGTAGAGACCCAGTACTTC.

This clonotype appeared a few times. This chain uses TRBV9 with TRBJ1-6, with no clear D. V lost 3 bases to trimming and J lost 7 bases, with 17 bases between them. Per germline, CDR1 SGDLS and CDR2 YYNGEE. The CDR3 extends over 16 amino acids. CDR3 DNA: TGTGCCAGCAGCGCCCTTCCCCCGGGGTGGAATTCACCCCTCCACTTT. It codes for CASSALPPGWNSPLHF.

This clonotype was recorded at least ten times. This rearrangement joins TRBV5-1 to TRBJ2-2; perhaps D is TRBD1 or TRBD2 (5 bases each). Trimming shortened V by 0 bases and J by 6 bases, and 15 bases separated the two germline ends. Germline CDR1 is SGHRS and CDR2 is YFSETQ. CDR3 length equals 16 residues. This chain's CDR3 is CASSLVGARGAGELFF. The CDR3 DNA reads TGCGCCAGCAGCTTGGTAGGGGCGAGGGGCGCCGGGGAGCTGTTTTTT.

This clonotype was recorded many times. The rearrangement links TRBV7-9 to TRBJ1-2; 7 bases map to TRBD1. Germline V gene sequence: CDR1 SEHNR, CDR2 FQNEAQ (reference sequence). The trim removed 5 bases at V and 0 bases at J, leaving 3 bases unmatched. The CDR3 consists of 14 residues. For the CDR3, the DNA is TGTGCCAGCAGCGGGACAGATGCTAACTATGGCTACACCTTC. Translating gives CASSGTDANYGYTF.

This clonotype was recorded many times. This chain uses TRBV18 with TRBJ1-1; unclear D gene. Trimming removed 1 base at V and 0 bases at J, with 12 bases between. This CDR3 is built from 16 residues. Germline CDR1 and CDR2: KGHSH and LQKENI. CDR3 protein: CASSPQGPGMNTEAFF. CDR3 nucleotides: TGTGCCAGCTCACCACAGGGTCCGGGGATGAACACTGAAGCTTTCTTT.

At least ten counts were recorded for this clonotype. The V gene is TRBV20-1, the J gene TRBJ1-1, with no clear D. Germline V CDR1 and CDR2: DFQATT, SNEGSKA (reference sequence). The V end was cut by 2 bases, the J end by 0 bases, with 4 bases between. This CDR3 comprises 12 residues. Here the CDR3 reads CSARKMNTEAFF. DNA for the CDR3: TGCAGTGCTAGAAAAATGAACACTGAAGCTTTCTTT.